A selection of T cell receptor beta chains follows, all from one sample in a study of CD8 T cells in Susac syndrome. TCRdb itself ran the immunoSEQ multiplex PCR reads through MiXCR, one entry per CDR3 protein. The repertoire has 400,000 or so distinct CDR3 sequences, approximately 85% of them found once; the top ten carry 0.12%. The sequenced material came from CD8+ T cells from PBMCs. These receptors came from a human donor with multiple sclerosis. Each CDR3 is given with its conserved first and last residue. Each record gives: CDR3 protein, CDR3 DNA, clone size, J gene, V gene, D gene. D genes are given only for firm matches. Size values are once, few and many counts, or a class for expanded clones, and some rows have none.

CASHLGTEAFF TGTGCCAGTCATTTGGGCACTGAAGCTTTCTTT NA TRBJ1-1 TRBV19 NA
CSVEDGSGDPYEQYF TGCAGCGTTGAAGACGGCTCAGGGGATCCCTACGAGCAGTACTTC once TRBJ2-7 TRBV29-1 NA
CASSAVPGTYNEQFF TGTGCCAGCAGCGCCGTACCCGGAACCTACAATGAGCAGTTCTTC NA TRBJ2-1 TRBV9 NA
CASSPPDRVFADTQYF TGTGCCAGCAGCCCCCCGGACAGGGTGTTCGCAGATACGCAGTATTTT NA TRBJ2-3 TRBV11-2 TRBD1
CASSLGDYPLDEQFF TGTGCCAGCAGCTTGGGGGACTACCCTCTCGATGAGCAGTTCTTC NA TRBJ2-1 TRBV7-8 TRBD2
CASSLEPGLGGDTQYF TGTGCCAGCAGCTTGGAACCGGGACTAGGGGGAGATACGCAGTATTTT NA TRBJ2-3 TRBV5-4 TRBD2
CASSSYTSGAYNEQFF TGTGCCAGCAGCTCCTACACTAGCGGGGCCTACAATGAGCAGTTCTTC NA TRBJ2-1 TRBV11-3 TRBD2
CASSLFSEQFF TGTGCCAGCAGCTTGTTTTCTGAGCAGTTCTTC NA TRBJ2-1 TRBV5-5 NA
CASSAGAPGMLEQFF TGTGCCAGCAGCGCAGGGGCCCCGGGAATGCTTGAGCAGTTCTTC NA TRBJ2-1 TRBV7-9 NA
CASSLADRGTYEQYF TGTGCCAGCAGCTTAGCGGACAGGGGAACCTACGAGCAGTACTTC once TRBJ2-7 TRBV7-9 TRBD1
CASSQEGSIYTEAFF TGCGCCAGCAGCCAAGAGGGCAGTATCTACACTGAAGCTTTCTTT NA TRBJ1-1 TRBV4-1 NA
CASSSQGQGDFQPQHF TGTGCCAGCAGCTCACAAGGACAGGGGGATTTTCAGCCCCAGCATTTT NA TRBJ1-5 TRBV7-9 TRBD1
CASSERGQLTYEQYF TGTGCCAGCAGTGAAAGGGGACAGCTCACTTACGAGCAGTACTTC NA TRBJ2-7 TRBV25-1 TRBD1
CASKSGESYEQYF TGTGCCAGCAAGTCGGGAGAGTCCTACGAGCAGTACTTC NA TRBJ2-7 TRBV27 NA
CASSLRRNEQFF TGTGCCAGCAGCCTCAGAAGGAATGAGCAGTTCTTC NA TRBJ2-1 TRBV7-8 NA
CAWSYPGQNTEAFF TGTGCCTGGAGTTATCCGGGACAGAACACTGAAGCTTTCTTT NA TRBJ1-1 TRBV30 NA
CASSLASSGVKNIQYF TGTGCCAGCAGTCTAGCCTCTAGCGGAGTCAAAAACATTCAGTACTTC once TRBJ2-4 TRBV27 TRBD2
CASSLPVNTEAFF TGTGCCAGCAGCTTACCCGTCAACACTGAAGCTTTCTTT NA TRBJ1-1 TRBV5-6 NA